This TCR beta chain was identified during a study of response to subunit inactivated influenza vaccine. This CDR3 has 17 amino acids. Germline V gives CDR1 SGHVS, CDR2 FQNEAQ. The V gene lost 3 bases and the J gene lost 2 bases, with 19 bases spanning the gap. TCRdb processed the RT-PCR reads anew with MiXCR; each CDR3 protein has one entry. The table lists hundreds of thousands of distinct CDR3 sequences, 20% to 25% of them singletons. In its sample, this clonotype was seen many times. V usage is TRBV7-8 and J usage is TRBJ1-2; possibly TRBD1 for D (5 bases). The input for sequencing was PBMCs from blood, taken 21 months after vaccination. This TCR was recovered from a man between 50 and 75 years old who received an inactivated influenza vaccine. The DNA of the CDR3 is TGTGCCAGCAGCTTCCCGGGACTTCCTACCCTGAACTATGGCTACACCTTC. Amino acids: CASSFPGLPTLNYGYTF.